This TCR beta chain derives from a study of T cell repertoires in cytomegalovirus infection. Background on the study: Public TCR beta signature analysis indicated the presence of both CMV infection and matching HLA type. Study findings and constraints: CMV carriers with the relevant HLA were identified by cumulative public TCR beta family frequency. The ex vivo response was dominated by HLA-C-restricted CMV-specific TCR beta clonotypes.

The germline gives CDR1 LNHNV, CDR2 YYDKDF (reference sequence). The CDR3 sequence is 12 residues long. The V and J ends lost 5 bases and 5 bases, in that order; junction bases with no gene match: 1. As for this clonotype: What it recognizes is unknown.

Each CDR3 protein gets one entry after TCRdb re-called the reads with MiXCR. In the table there are 400,000 to 600,000 distinct CDR3 sequences, about 39% of which are singletons. The gene calls are TRBV15 and TRBJ1-1; 8 bases align to TRBD1. Sequencing was performed on cultured PBMCs, taken from culture after CMV antigen stimulation. The clonotype comes from a human donor in good health (CMV status not recorded). Some clones in this sample may be carry-over from other donors' samples. This chain's CDR3 is CATSGQGTEAFF. The CDR3, as DNA: TGTGCCACCAGCGGACAGGGTACTGAAGCTTTCTTT.